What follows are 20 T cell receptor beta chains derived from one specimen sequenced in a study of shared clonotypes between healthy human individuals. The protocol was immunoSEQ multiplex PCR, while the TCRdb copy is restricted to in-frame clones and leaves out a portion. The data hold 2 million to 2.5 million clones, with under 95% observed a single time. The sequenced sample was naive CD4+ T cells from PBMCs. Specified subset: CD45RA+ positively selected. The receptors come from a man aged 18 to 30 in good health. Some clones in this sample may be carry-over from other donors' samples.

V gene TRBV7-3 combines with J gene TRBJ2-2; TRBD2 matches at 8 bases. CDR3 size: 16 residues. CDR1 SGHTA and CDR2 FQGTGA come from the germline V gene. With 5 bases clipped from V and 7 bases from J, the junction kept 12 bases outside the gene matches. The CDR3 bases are TGTGCCAGCAGCCCCCGGGGGGGAGAGGGGAACGGGGAGCTGTTTTTT. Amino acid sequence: CASSPRGGEGNGELFF.

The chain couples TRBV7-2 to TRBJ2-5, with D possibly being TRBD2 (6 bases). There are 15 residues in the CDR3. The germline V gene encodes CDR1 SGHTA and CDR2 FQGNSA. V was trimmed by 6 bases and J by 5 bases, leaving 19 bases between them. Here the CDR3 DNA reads TGTGCCAGCAGTGGGGGGACCGTAGTCACCGAGACCCAGTACTTC. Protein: CASSGGTVVTETQYF. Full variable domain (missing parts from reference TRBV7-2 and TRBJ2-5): GAGVSQSPSNKVTEKGKDVELRCDPISGHTALYWYRQSLGQGLEFLIYFQGNSAPDKSGLPSDRFSAERTGGSVSTLTIQRTQQEDSAVYLCASSGGTVVTETQYFGPGTRLLVL.

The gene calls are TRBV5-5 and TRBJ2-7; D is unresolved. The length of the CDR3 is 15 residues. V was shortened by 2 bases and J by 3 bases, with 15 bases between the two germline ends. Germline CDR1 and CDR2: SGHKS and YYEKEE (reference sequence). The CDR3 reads CASSFLVGLIYEQYF. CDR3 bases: TGTGCCAGCAGCTTTTTAGTGGGTCTTATCTACGAGCAGTACTTC.

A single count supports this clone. CDR3 sequence: CASSSAGQGKRWYF. The CDR3 DNA reads as TGTGCCAGCAGCTCAGCGGGACAGGGCAAGAGATGGTACTTC. This chain joins TRBV7-8 and TRBJ2-5; 9 bases are shared with TRBD1. V shed 4 bases and J 13 bases; nucleotides not matched to a gene: 13. Germline CDR1 is SGHVS and CDR2 is FQNEAQ. The CDR3 length is 14 residues.

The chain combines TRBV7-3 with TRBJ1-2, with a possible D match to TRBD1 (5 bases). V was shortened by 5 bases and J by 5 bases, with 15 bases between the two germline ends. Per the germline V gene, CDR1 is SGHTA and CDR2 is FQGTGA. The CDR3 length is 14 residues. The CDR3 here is CASSPDRGQYGYTF. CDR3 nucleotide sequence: TGTGCCAGCAGCCCGGACCGGGGCCAATATGGCTACACCTTC.

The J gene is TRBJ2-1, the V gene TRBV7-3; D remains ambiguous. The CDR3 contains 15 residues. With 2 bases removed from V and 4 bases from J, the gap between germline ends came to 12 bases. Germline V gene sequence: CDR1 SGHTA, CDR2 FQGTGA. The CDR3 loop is CASSLGAETYNEQFF. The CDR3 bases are TGTGCCAGCAGCTTAGGCGCGGAAACTTACAATGAGCAGTTCTTC.

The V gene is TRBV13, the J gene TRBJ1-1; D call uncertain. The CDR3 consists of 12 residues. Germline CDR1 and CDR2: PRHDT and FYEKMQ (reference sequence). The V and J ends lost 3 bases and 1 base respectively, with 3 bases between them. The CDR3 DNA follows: TGTGCCAGCAGCTTCAGGAACACTGAAGCTTTCTTT. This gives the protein CASSFRNTEAFF.

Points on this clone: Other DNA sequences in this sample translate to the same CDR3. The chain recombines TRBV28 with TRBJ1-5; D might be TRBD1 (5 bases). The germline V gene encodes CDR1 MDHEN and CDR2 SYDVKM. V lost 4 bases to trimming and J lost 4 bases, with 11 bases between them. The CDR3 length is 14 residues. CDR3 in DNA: TGTGCCAGCAGTTCGGGGCTTCGAAATCAGCCCCAGCATTTT. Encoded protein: CASSSGLRNQPQHF.

CDR3 nucleotide sequence: TGTGCCAGCAGCCCCGGCCCGGGACACACTGAAGCTTTCTTT. Amino acid sequence: CASSPGPGHTEAFF. The chain uses TRBV9 and TRBJ1-1; the D gene is possibly TRBD1 (5 bases). Trimming pared 4 bases from V and 3 bases from J, leaving 13 bases between. Germline assignment: CDR1 SGDLS and CDR2 YYNGEE. The CDR3 contains 14 residues.

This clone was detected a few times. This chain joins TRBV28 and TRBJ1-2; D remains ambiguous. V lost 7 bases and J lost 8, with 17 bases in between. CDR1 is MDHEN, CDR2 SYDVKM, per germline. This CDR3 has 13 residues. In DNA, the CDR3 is TGTGCCAGCAACGGGAACGGGCGACGGGGCTACACCTTC. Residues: CASNGNGRRGYTF.

This chain's CDR3 is CASSSPRGGEQFF. The CDR3 DNA is TGTGCCAGCAGCTCCCCTCGGGGGGGTGAGCAGTTCTTC. The chain combines TRBV11-2 with TRBJ2-1, with 8 positions matching TRBD2. Germline V gene data show CDR1 as SGHAT and CDR2 as FQNNGV. Trimming took 4 bases from V and 9 from J; bases not matched to a gene: 5. This CDR3 is 13 amino acids long.

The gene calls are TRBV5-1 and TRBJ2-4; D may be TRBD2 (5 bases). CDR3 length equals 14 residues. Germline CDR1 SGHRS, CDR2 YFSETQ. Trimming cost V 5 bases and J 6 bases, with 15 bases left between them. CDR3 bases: TGCGCCAGCAGTCTTCGTGGGGAGATAAACATTCAGTACTTC. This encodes CASSLRGEINIQYF.

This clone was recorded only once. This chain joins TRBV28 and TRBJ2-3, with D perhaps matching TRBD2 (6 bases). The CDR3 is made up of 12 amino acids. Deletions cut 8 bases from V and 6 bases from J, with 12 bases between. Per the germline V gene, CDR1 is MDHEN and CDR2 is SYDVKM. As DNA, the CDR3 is TGTGCCAGCGGGCCTGGGGGGGATACGCAGTATTTT. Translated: CASGPGGDTQYF.

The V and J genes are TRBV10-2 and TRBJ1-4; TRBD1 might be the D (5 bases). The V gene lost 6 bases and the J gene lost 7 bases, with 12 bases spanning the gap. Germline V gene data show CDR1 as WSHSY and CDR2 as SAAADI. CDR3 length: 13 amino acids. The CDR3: CASSGTPGEKLFF. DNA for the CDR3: TGCGCCAGCAGCGGGACTCCAGGTGAAAAACTGTTTTTT.

The CDR3 spells CSVDQGWGEQYF. CDR3 DNA: TGCAGCGTTGACCAGGGATGGGGCGAGCAGTACTTC. The chain recombines TRBV29-1 with TRBJ2-7, with D tentatively TRBD1 (5 bases). The CDR3 is 12 residues long. Deletions cut 3 bases from V and 6 bases from J, with 12 bases between. In germline, CDR1 is SQVTM, CDR2 ANQGSEA.

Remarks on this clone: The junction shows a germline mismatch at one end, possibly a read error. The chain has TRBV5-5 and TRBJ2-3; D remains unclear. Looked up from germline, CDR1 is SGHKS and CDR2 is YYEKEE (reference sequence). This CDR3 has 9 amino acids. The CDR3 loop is CASRDTQYF. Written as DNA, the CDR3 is TGTGCCAGCAGAGATACGCAGTATTTT.

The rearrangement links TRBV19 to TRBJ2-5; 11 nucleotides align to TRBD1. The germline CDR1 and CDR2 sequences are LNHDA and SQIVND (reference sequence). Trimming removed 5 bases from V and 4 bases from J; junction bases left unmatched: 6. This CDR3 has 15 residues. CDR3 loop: CASSFGQGAGETQYF. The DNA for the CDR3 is TGTGCCAGTAGTTTCGGACAGGGGGCTGGAGAGACCCAGTACTTC.

The CDR3 nucleotides are TGTGCCAGCAGCCCCGACCTAGGCTATGGCTACACCTTC. As protein: CASSPDLGYGYTF. This chain uses TRBV7-2 with TRBJ1-2; D remains ambiguous. CDR1 and CDR2 (germline): SGHTA, FQGNSA. The CDR3 has 13 residues. The germline V and J ends were trimmed by 5 bases and 4 bases, with 11 bases remaining between them.

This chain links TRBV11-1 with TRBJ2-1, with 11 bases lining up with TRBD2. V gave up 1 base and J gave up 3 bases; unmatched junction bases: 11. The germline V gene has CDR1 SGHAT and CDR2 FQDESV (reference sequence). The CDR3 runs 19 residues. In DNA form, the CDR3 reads TGTGCCAGCAGCTTAGAGTGGTGGACTAGCGGGCCCCTCTACAATGAGCAGTTCTTC. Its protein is CASSLEWWTSGPLYNEQFF.

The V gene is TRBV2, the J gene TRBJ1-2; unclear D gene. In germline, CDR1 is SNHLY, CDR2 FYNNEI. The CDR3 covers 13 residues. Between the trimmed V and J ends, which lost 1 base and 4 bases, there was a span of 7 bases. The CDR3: CASSEGLTYGYTF. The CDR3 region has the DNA TGTGCCAGCAGTGAAGGGCTGACCTATGGCTACACCTTC. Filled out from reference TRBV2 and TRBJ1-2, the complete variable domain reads EPEVTQTPSHQVTQMGQEVILRCVPISNHLYFYWYRQILGQKVEFLVSFYNNEISEKSEIFDDQFSVERPDGSNFTLKIRSTKLEDSAMYFCASSEGLTYGYTFGSGTRLTVV.